Detailed here is one TCR beta chain. Its antigen is unknown. TCRdb's table, derived via immunoSEQ multiplex PCR, lists solely in-frame clones and lacks some. The sample consists of under 1,100,000 clones, approximately 72% of them appearing once. The data were taken from a study of shared clonotypes between healthy human individuals. Study findings and constraints: It was only blood that was sampled, and tissue repertoires likely differ.

Germline V gene sequence: CDR1 SGHRS, CDR2 YFSETQ. The CDR3 contains 14 residues. V dropped 0 bases and J dropped 0 bases, with 7 bases sitting between them. Investigators divided CD4+ cells into CD45RA+ naive and CD45RA-negative memory subsets. Sequencing was carried out using memory CD4+ T cells sorted from blood. Documented subset: CD45RA-negative fraction. This sequence joins TRBV5-1 and TRBJ2-7; D might be TRBD1 (6 bases). The sequence was obtained from a man younger than 30 in good health. CDR3 loop: CASSLDRDSYEQYF. DNA for the CDR3: TGCGCCAGCAGCTTGGACAGGGACTCCTACGAGCAGTACTTC.